One T cell receptor (beta chain) is described in this entry. Antigen unknown. Assay used: immunoSEQ multiplex PCR; TCRdb lists only in-frame clones, some missing. This table has about 130,000 clones, approximately 90% appearing once. These data come from a study of graft-versus-host responses after intestinal transplantation. In the study overall: Recipients underwent multivisceral, liver-intestinal, or isolated intestinal transplants. Tacrolimus plus steroids were given to all recipients for about 3 years, preceded by anti-thymocyte globulin induction. Whole-study findings and limits: Peak levels of circulating GvH clones tracked with early post-transplant HvG declines. GvH clones turned up in recipient marrow; some had shown up first in ileum or blood.

This CDR3 region has 15 residues. Looked up from germline, CDR1 is SGDLS and CDR2 is YYNGEE. Unmatched junction bases numbered 4, after V lost 0 bases and J lost 5 bases. V usage is TRBV9 and J usage is TRBJ2-2, with 7 nucleotides matching TRBD2. The sequencing used unstimulated CD4+ T cells sorted from spleen or lymph node cells, collected before intestinal transplant. The receptor comes from a human donor who received an intestinal transplant. CDR3 sequence (DNA): TGTGCCAGCAGCGTAGGCCAGGGAGGGACCGGGGAGCTGTTTTTT. Translation gives CASSVGQGGTGELFF.